Listed here are 13 T cell receptor beta chains from one sample, sequenced in a study of cytomegalovirus exposure and HLA in healthy donors. The PCR made use of 60 Vbeta and 13 Jbeta primers. Clones were read by immunoSEQ multiplex PCR, and TCRdb kept only the in-frame ones, dropping some. The data show 150,000 or so clones, roughly 80% seen once. Sequencing used PBMCs. The receptor set was obtained from a woman aged 45-59 years in good health and CMV-seropositive.

The chain is built from TRBV2 and TRBJ2-3; D is unresolved. Germline CDR1 reads SNHLY; CDR2 reads FYNNEI. The CDR3 loop spans 12 amino acids. With 2 bases removed from V and 6 bases from J, the gap between germline ends came to 6 bases. The CDR3 protein is CASSETFDTQYF. The CDR3 DNA is TGTGCCAGCAGTGAAACTTTTGATACGCAGTATTTT.

Note on this clone: Other DNA sequences of this sample code for an identical CDR3. The chain carries TRBV13 and TRBJ2-7; the D is unclear. Trimming took off 0 bases at V and 3 bases at J, with 3 bases between the two ends. Germline V gene sequence: CDR1 PRHDT, CDR2 FYEKMQ (reference sequence). This CDR3 region has 12 residues. This CDR3 reads CASSLGRYEQYF. The CDR3 DNA reads TGTGCCAGCAGCTTAGGGCGCTACGAGCAGTACTTC.

The chain uses TRBV30 and TRBJ1-5; 7 bases match TRBD1. Germline CDR1 and CDR2: GTSNPN and SVGIG (reference sequence). This CDR3 spans 14 amino acids. V dropped 3 bases and J dropped 7; count of bases not matched to a gene: 9. This CDR3 is CAWSPDRVQQPQHF. CDR3 DNA: TGTGCCTGGAGCCCCGACAGGGTCCAGCAGCCCCAGCATTTT. Complete variable domain (other parts from reference TRBV30 and TRBJ1-5): SQTIHQWPATLVQPVGSPLSLECTVEGTSNPNLYWYRQAAGRGLQLLFYSVGIGQISSEVPQNLSASRPQDRQFILSSKKLLLSDSGFYLCAWSPDRVQQPQHFGDGTRLSIL.

This sequence joins TRBV6-5 and TRBJ1-6, with D hard to call. With 2 bases removed from V and 10 bases from J, the gap between germline ends came to 15 bases. Per germline, CDR1 MNHEY and CDR2 SVGAGI. The CDR3 is 15 amino acids. The chain's CDR3 is CASSYRAGLGSPLHF. The CDR3 region has the DNA TGTGCCAGCAGTTACCGTGCAGGACTAGGCTCACCCCTCCACTTT.

The chain is built from TRBV30 and TRBJ2-1, with no clear D. Between the trimmed V and J ends, which lost 2 bases and 8 bases, there was a span of 22 bases. Per germline, CDR1 GTSNPN and CDR2 SVGIG (reference sequence). The CDR3 is 16 residues long. This CDR3 is CAWSTQFTTYLHEQFF. The CDR3 bases are TGTGCCTGGAGTACCCAATTTACTACCTATCTCCATGAGCAGTTCTTC.

J is TRBJ1-5 and V is TRBV2; D is perhaps TRBD1 (5 bases). CDR1 and CDR2 from the germline V gene are SNHLY and FYNNEI. The ends were cut back, 3 bases at V and 3 bases at J, with 12 bases in the middle. This CDR3 spans 15 amino acids. The CDR3 coding sequence is TGTGCCAGCAGTGAGGGGCAGAAAACCAATCAGCCCCAGCATTTT. Protein sequence: CASSEGQKTNQPQHF.

V and J are TRBV10-1 and TRBJ1-1; D remains unclear. Germline CDR1 WNHNN, CDR2 SYGVQD (reference sequence). Trimming took 0 bases from V and 7 from J, leaving 3 bases between them. This CDR3 has 11 residues. This CDR3 is CASSESSEAFF. The CDR3 DNA reads as TGCGCCAGCAGTGAGTCGAGTGAAGCTTTCTTT.

V is TRBV6-1 and J is TRBJ1-5; TRBD1 matches at 7 bases. Germline V gives CDR1 MNHNS, CDR2 SASEGT. With V trimmed by 4 bases and J by 4 bases, 10 bases remained unmatched. There are 16 residues in the CDR3. The CDR3 coding sequence is TGTGCCAGCAGTGTACTCAGGGGGTATGGGAATCAGCCCCAGCATTTT. Translation gives CASSVLRGYGNQPQHF.

The chain carries TRBV5-1 and TRBJ1-2; 8 nucleotides line up with TRBD1. Trimming removed 0 bases from V and 4 bases from J; junction bases left unmatched: 8. CDR1 and CDR2 (germline): SGHRS, YFSETQ. The CDR3 spans 16 residues. The chain's CDR3 is CASSLGAGGVPYGYTF. CDR3 sequence (DNA): TGCGCCAGCAGCTTGGGCGCAGGGGGCGTTCCCTATGGCTACACCTTC.

This clone was observed a handful of times. CDR3 protein: CAWSAGQEISPQHF. The CDR3 bases are TGTGCCTGGAGTGCCGGACAGGAAATCAGCCCCCAGCATTTT. The chain joins TRBV30 to TRBJ1-5; TRBD1 agrees at 7 bases. J lost 10 bases, V lost 1 base, and 10 bases had no gene match. The length of the CDR3 is 14 residues. Germline V gives CDR1 GTSNPN, CDR2 SVGIG (reference sequence).

This clone was counted a single time. This rearrangement joins TRBV5-1 to TRBJ1-6; 9 bases are a match to TRBD1. The CDR3 consists of 16 residues. After removal of 4 bases from V and 6 bases from J, the junction contained 8 bases not matched to a gene. Germline CDR1 reads SGHRS; CDR2 reads YFSETQ. CDR3 sequence reads: CASSVGDRGGNSPLHF. The CDR3 DNA reads TGCGCCAGCAGCGTGGGCGACAGGGGGGGTAATTCACCCCTCCACTTT.

This chain's CDR3 is CASSVGASSNEQFF. The CDR3, as DNA: TGTGCCAGCAGCGTAGGCGCTAGCTCTAATGAGCAGTTCTTC. V usage is TRBV9 and J usage is TRBJ2-1; possibly TRBD2 for D (5 bases). The germline gives CDR1 SGDLS, CDR2 YYNGEE. CDR3 length: 14 residues. V was clipped by 0 bases and J by 7 bases, with 11 bases between them.

V usage is TRBV2 and J usage is TRBJ1-1; D gene unclear. The ends were cut back, 5 bases at V and 1 base at J, with 8 bases in the middle. This CDR3 has 13 amino acids. Germline CDR1 SNHLY, CDR2 FYNNEI. This CDR3 reads CASSSRENTEAFF. Written as DNA, the CDR3 is TGTGCCAGCAGTAGCCGGGAGAACACTGAAGCTTTCTTT. Full variable domain (missing parts from reference TRBV2 and TRBJ1-1): EPEVTQTPSHQVTQMGQEVILRCVPISNHLYFYWYRQILGQKVEFLVSFYNNEISEKSEIFDDQFSVERPDGSNFTLKIRSTKLEDSAMYFCASSSRENTEAFFGQGTRLTVV.